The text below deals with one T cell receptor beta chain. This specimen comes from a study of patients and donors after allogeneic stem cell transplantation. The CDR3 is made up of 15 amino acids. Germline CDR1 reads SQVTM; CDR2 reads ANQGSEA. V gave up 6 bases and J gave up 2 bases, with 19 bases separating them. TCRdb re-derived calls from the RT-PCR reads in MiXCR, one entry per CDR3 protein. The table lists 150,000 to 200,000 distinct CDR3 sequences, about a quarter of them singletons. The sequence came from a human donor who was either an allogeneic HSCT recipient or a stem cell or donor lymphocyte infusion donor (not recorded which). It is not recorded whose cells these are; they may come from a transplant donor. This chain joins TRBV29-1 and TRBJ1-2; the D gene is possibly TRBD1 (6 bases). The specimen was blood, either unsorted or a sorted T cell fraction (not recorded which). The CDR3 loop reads CSVAGASPGNYGYTF. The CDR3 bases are TGCAGCGTGGCGGGGGCCAGCCCTGGGAACTATGGCTACACCTTC.